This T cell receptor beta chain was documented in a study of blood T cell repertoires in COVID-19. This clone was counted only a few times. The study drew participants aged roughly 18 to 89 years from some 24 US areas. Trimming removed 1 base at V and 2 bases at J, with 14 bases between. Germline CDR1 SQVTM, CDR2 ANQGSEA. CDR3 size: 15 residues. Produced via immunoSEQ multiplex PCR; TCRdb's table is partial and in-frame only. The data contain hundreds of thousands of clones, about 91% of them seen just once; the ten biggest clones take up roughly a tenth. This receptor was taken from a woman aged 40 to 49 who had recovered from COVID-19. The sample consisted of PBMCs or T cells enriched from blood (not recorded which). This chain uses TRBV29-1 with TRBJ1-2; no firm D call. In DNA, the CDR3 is TGCAGCGTTGAAGGGGCCCCGGGAAAAAACTATGGCTACACCTTC. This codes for CSVEGAPGKNYGYTF.